Below are 12 T cell receptor beta chains sequenced from a single sample in a study of blood T cell repertoires in COVID-19. Method: immunoSEQ multiplex PCR; TCRdb's copy keeps in-frame clones and lacks some. The sample has some 240,000 clones, roughly 89% seen once. Sequencing used peripheral blood. Source of these receptors: a woman aged 35 to 49 who had recovered from COVID-19.

The gene calls are TRBV6-5 and TRBJ2-3; a weak D match, TRBD2 (7 bases). This CDR3 is 15 amino acids long. Trimming shortened V by 2 bases and J by 15 bases, and 24 bases separated the two germline ends. CDR1 and CDR2 from the germline V gene are MNHEY and SVGAGI. CDR3 coding DNA: TGTGCCAGCAGTTACCACGCCGGGGGCGGGAGCATTGCCTATTTT. As protein: CASSYHAGGGSIAYF.

The chain combines TRBV5-6 with TRBJ2-1; a weak D match, TRBD1 (5 bases). The CDR3 spans 15 residues. Trimming cost V 1 base and J 2 bases, with 10 bases left between them. CDR1 is SGHDT, CDR2 YYEEEE, per germline. The CDR3 bases are TGTGCCAGCAGCTTGTTCCAGGGCCCCTACAATGAGCAGTTCTTC. Residues: CASSLFQGPYNEQFF.

The rearrangement uses TRBV18 and TRBJ1-1; 10 nucleotides line up with TRBD1. From germline, CDR1 is KGHSH and CDR2 LQKENI. This CDR3 region has 15 residues. With 6 bases clipped from V and 5 bases from J, the junction kept 9 bases outside the gene matches. CDR3 loop: CASSPTEGQGTEAFF. CDR3 nucleotides: TGTGCCAGCTCTCCTACTGAGGGACAGGGGACTGAAGCTTTCTTT.

This chain uses TRBV7-9 with TRBJ2-7; 10 bases map to TRBD1. With V trimmed by 5 bases and J by 2 bases, 6 bases remained unmatched. The CDR3 is 15 residues long. Germline values: CDR1 SEHNR, CDR2 FQNEAQ (reference sequence). CDR3 amino acids: CASSGGQGTTYEQYF. The CDR3 coding sequence is TGTGCCAGCAGCGGGGGACAGGGGACTACCTACGAGCAGTACTTC.

This sequence joins TRBV4-3 and TRBJ1-4; 9 bases line up with TRBD1. Trimming cost V 0 bases and J 5 bases; bases outside gene matches: 1. CDR1 LGHNA and CDR2 YSLEER come from the germline V gene. This CDR3 region has 15 residues. The CDR3 nucleotides read TGCGCCAGCAGCCAAGATGGACAGGGGAATGAAAAACTGTTTTTT. Its protein product is CASSQDGQGNEKLFF.

The rearrangement joins TRBV19 to TRBJ2-1, with 7 bases that match TRBD2. The germline CDR1 and CDR2 sequences are LNHDA and SQIVND (reference sequence). Trimming removed 7 bases from V and 4 bases from J; junction bases left unmatched: 13. This CDR3 spans 16 amino acids. For the CDR3, the DNA is TGTGCCAGTATCTGGACGCGGGGGATCCTTTACAATGAGCAGTTCTTC. The encoded protein is CASIWTRGILYNEQFF. Using reference TRBV19 and TRBJ2-1 for the parts outside the CDR3, the full variable domain is DGGITQSPKYLFRKEGQNVTLSCEQNLNHDAMYWYRQDPGQGLRLIYYSQIVNDFQKGDIAEGYSVSREKKESFPLTVTSAQKNPTAFYLCASIWTRGILYNEQFFGPGTRLTVL.

The chain couples TRBV18 to TRBJ1-1; 7 nucleotides line up with TRBD1. CDR3 length equals 13 residues. Per the germline V gene, CDR1 is KGHSH and CDR2 is LQKENI. The junction had 7 bases not matched to a gene; V was cut back by 6 bases and J by 6 bases. DNA for the CDR3: TGTGCCAGCTCCCCATACAGGGGCCCTGAAGCTTTCTTT. It codes for CASSPYRGPEAFF.

The V and J genes are TRBV2 and TRBJ2-7; TRBD2 matches at 14 bases. This CDR3 is 20 amino acids long. Germline V CDR1 and CDR2: SNHLY, FYNNEI. J lost 2 bases, V lost 0 bases, and 12 bases had no gene match. CDR3 nucleotides: TGTGCCAGCAGTGAAGCCCCTAACCACGGGACTAGCGGGAGAACCTACGAGCAGTACGTC. Translating it yields CASSEAPNHGTSGRTYEQYV.

V and J are TRBV4-3 and TRBJ2-1; 15 nucleotides line up with TRBD2. CDR3 size: 22 residues. From germline, CDR1 is LGHNA and CDR2 YSLEER. V shed 1 base and J 1 base; nucleotides not matched to a gene: 14. Here the CDR3 reads CASSQAALSGTSGRPSYNEQFF. CDR3 DNA sequence: TGCGCCAGCAGCCAAGCAGCGTTATCCGGGACTAGCGGGAGGCCATCCTACAATGAGCAGTTCTTC.

The rearrangement links TRBV5-3 to TRBJ2-7; 10 bases map to TRBD1. TRBV5-3 is an ORF; its function is uncertain. The CDR3 runs 16 residues. With V trimmed by 4 bases and J by 6 bases, 13 bases remained unmatched. The CDR3 here is CARSLIPPGQGPEQYF. The CDR3 DNA reads TGTGCCAGAAGCCTAATACCTCCGGGACAGGGGCCCGAGCAGTACTTC.

This clone was found a few times. V usage is TRBV5-1 and J usage is TRBJ2-2, with 7 bases lining up with TRBD1. There are 15 residues in the CDR3. Germline V gives CDR1 SGHRS, CDR2 YFSETQ. Trimming at V came to 7 bases and at J to 0 bases, leaving 6 bases not matched to a gene. The DNA for the CDR3 is TGCGCCAGCGCGAACGGACAGGCGAACACCGGGGAGCTGTTTTTT. This encodes CASANGQANTGELFF.

This chain uses TRBV2 with TRBJ2-1; a weak D match, TRBD1 (6 bases). The CDR3 is 12 amino acids. Germline CDR1 and CDR2: SNHLY and FYNNEI. V dropped 5 bases and J dropped 6 bases, with 8 bases sitting between them. The chain's CDR3 is CASSFRGNEQFF. In DNA form, the CDR3 reads TGTGCCAGCAGTTTCAGGGGCAATGAGCAGTTCTTC.